The 32 T cell receptor beta chains presented below share a single source sample, sequenced in a study of blood T cell repertoires in COVID-19. Sequenced by immunoSEQ multiplex PCR; TCRdb stores in-frame clones only, minus some. The sample yields about 200,000 clones, roughly 90% seen once. The sequenced material came from peripheral blood. These TCRs come from a woman between 40 and 50 years old with acute or convalescent COVID-19.

The chain employs TRBV18 and TRBJ2-3; D might be TRBD2 (6 bases). CDR3 size: 16 residues. V was shortened by 3 bases and J by 0 bases, with 13 bases between the two germline ends. Germline V gene data show CDR1 as KGHSH and CDR2 as LQKENI. The CDR3 protein is CASSPERGGSTDTQYF. The CDR3, as DNA: TGTGCCAGCTCACCCGAGAGGGGAGGAAGCACAGATACGCAGTATTTT.

In DNA, the CDR3 is TGCAGCGCCGCAGGGGGCAACACAGATACGCAGTATTTT. It encodes CSAAGGNTDTQYF. The gene calls are TRBV29-1 and TRBJ2-3; 8 bases line up with TRBD1. The trim removed 7 bases at V and 2 bases at J, leaving 5 bases unmatched. This CDR3 region has 13 residues. CDR1 and CDR2 (germline): SQVTM, ANQGSEA.

This clone was observed a single time. The genes are TRBV2 and TRBJ1-1; 12 nucleotides match TRBD1. CDR3 length: 16 residues. V was pared by 6 bases and J by 2 bases, with 7 bases of the junction left unmatched. Germline assignment: CDR1 SNHLY and CDR2 FYNNEI. CDR3 DNA: TGTGCCAGCAGGGCCGGGACAGGGGGCCCTAACACTGAAGCTTTCTTT. Its translation: CASRAGTGGPNTEAFF. Looking up the rest from reference TRBV2 and TRBJ1-1 gives the full variable domain: EPEVTQTPSHQVTQMGQEVILRCVPISNHLYFYWYRQILGQKVEFLVSFYNNEISEKSEIFDDQFSVERPDGSNFTLKIRSTKLEDSAMYFCASRAGTGGPNTEAFFGQGTRLTVV.

The chain employs TRBV19 and TRBJ1-1; D unresolved. The V gene lost 3 bases and the J gene lost 0 bases, with 14 bases spanning the gap. The V gene's germline CDR1 is LNHDA and CDR2 SQIVND (reference sequence). The CDR3 has 16 amino acids. CDR3 residues: CASSITTRGLNTEAFF. CDR3 bases: TGTGCCAGTAGTATCACAACCCGCGGCCTGAACACTGAAGCTTTCTTT.

The V call is TRBV30, the J call TRBJ1-5; unclear D gene. Trimming shortened V by 4 bases and J by 6 bases, and 16 bases separated the two germline ends. The CDR3 is 14 residues long. Looked up from germline, CDR1 is GTSNPN and CDR2 is SVGIG (reference sequence). This CDR3 reads CAWNLGRGSQPQHF. The CDR3 bases are TGTGCCTGGAATCTTGGGAGAGGCAGTCAGCCCCAGCATTTT.

This clone was seen once. The rearrangement links TRBV7-8 to TRBJ2-7; D ambiguous. This CDR3 is built from 15 residues. Trimming shortened V by 0 bases and J by 0 bases, and 9 bases separated the two germline ends. Germline assignment: CDR1 SGHVS and CDR2 FQNEAQ. CDR3 region: CASSLATGYSYEQYV. The CDR3 DNA follows: TGTGCCAGCAGCTTAGCTACCGGTTACTCCTACGAGCAGTACGTC.

This rearrangement joins TRBV10-3 to TRBJ1-2; D is perhaps TRBD1 (5 bases). V lost 0 bases and J 3 bases, leaving 20 bases between the germline ends. The length of the CDR3 is 18 residues. Per germline, CDR1 ENHRY and CDR2 SYGVKD. For the CDR3, the DNA is TGTGCCATCAGTGAGTCCGCCCCGACAGTCCCAAATTACTATGGCTACACCTTC. This gives the protein CAISESAPTVPNYYGYTF.

This clone appeared a single time. The rearrangement links TRBV5-5 to TRBJ2-5; TRBD1 aligns across 7 bases. V lost 4 bases, J lost 0 bases, and 9 bases stayed unmatched. This CDR3 has 16 residues. Per germline, CDR1 SGHKS and CDR2 YYEKEE (reference sequence). CDR3 loop: CASSQAPGQNQETQYF. CDR3 in DNA: TGTGCCAGCAGCCAGGCGCCGGGACAGAACCAAGAGACCCAGTACTTC.

This chain joins TRBV28 and TRBJ1-5; no firm D call. Germline V gene sequence: CDR1 MDHEN, CDR2 SYDVKM. The length of the CDR3 is 18 residues. Trimming pared 5 bases from V and 2 bases from J, leaving 22 bases between. CDR3 bases: TGTGCCAGCAGTCCCCCTCCGGGGAGGGTTCTAGGCAATCAGCCCCAGCATTTT. Translation gives CASSPPPGRVLGNQPQHF.

Only a few counts were recorded for this clone. Additional DNA sequences in this sample encode the identical CDR3. V is TRBV7-3 and J is TRBJ2-5; maybe TRBD2 (6 bases). Germline V gives CDR1 SGHTA, CDR2 FQGTGA. Trimming stripped 5 bases from V and 2 bases from J, with 12 bases between. The CDR3 contains 14 residues. The CDR3 reads CASSPAGGQETQYF. In DNA, the CDR3 is TGTGCCAGCAGCCCCGCTGGGGGGCAAGAGACCCAGTACTTC. Together with reference TRBV7-3 and TRBJ2-5, the CDR3 gives the full variable domain: GAGVSQTPSNKVTEKGKYVELRCDPISGHTALYWYRQSLGQGPEFLIYFQGTGAADDSGLPNDRFFAVRPEGSVSTLKIQRTERGDSAVYLCASSPAGGQETQYFGPGTRLLVL.

This chain links TRBV3-1 (or the pseudogene TRBV3-2) with TRBJ2-2; 10 bases fit TRBD1. The J segment lost 5 bases and the V segment lost 1 base, leaving 1 base of the junction unmatched. The CDR3 totals 15 residues. The germline V gene has CDR1 LGHDT and CDR2 YNNKEL (reference sequence). The CDR3 is CASSQGTGGTGELFF. The CDR3 DNA is TGTGCCAGCAGCCAAGGGACAGGGGGGACCGGGGAGCTGTTTTTT.

The V call is TRBV27, the J call TRBJ2-1; 10 bases fit TRBD1. The junction had 16 bases not matched to a gene; V was cut back by 6 bases and J by 2 bases. This CDR3 contains 19 residues. Germline CDR1 and CDR2: MNHEY and SMNVEV (reference sequence). The CDR3 sequence is CASRRDRGNYLTAYNEQFF. DNA for the CDR3: TGTGCCAGCAGGAGGGACAGGGGTAACTACCTCACAGCCTACAATGAGCAGTTCTTC.

This clone was counted a single time. The chain uses TRBV5-1 and TRBJ1-1; D is perhaps TRBD1 (5 bases). The length of the CDR3 is 14 residues. CDR1 and CDR2 from the germline V gene are SGHRS and YFSETQ. The V end lost 3 bases, the J end lost 1 base, and 10 bases lay between the germline ends. CDR3 coding DNA: TGCGCCAGCAGCTCGTCCACAGGGAACACTGAAGCTTTCTTT. This sequence encodes CASSSSTGNTEAFF.

The chain carries TRBV10-2 and TRBJ1-6; a possible D gene is TRBD1 (5 bases). There are 13 residues in the CDR3. Germline lookup yields CDR1 WSHSY and CDR2 SAAADI. The ends were cut back, 5 bases at V and 7 bases at J, with 9 bases in the middle. CDR3 protein: CASSRGENSPLHF. The CDR3 region has the DNA TGCGCCAGCAGTAGGGGTGAAAATTCACCCCTCCACTTT.

This clone was seen just once. The chain joins TRBV11-2 to TRBJ1-5; perhaps TRBD1 as D (6 bases). Per the germline V gene, CDR1 is SGHAT and CDR2 is FQNNGV. The CDR3 has 16 residues. V was cut by 2 bases and J by 0 bases, with 11 bases left in between. The CDR3 region has the DNA TGTGCCAGCAGCTTACAGGACAGTAATAGCAATCAGCCCCAGCATTTT. This sequence encodes CASSLQDSNSNQPQHF.

This chain connects TRBV11-2 to TRBJ2-7, with a possible D match to TRBD2 (6 bases). Germline V gene sequence: CDR1 SGHAT, CDR2 FQNNGV. There are 16 residues in the CDR3. Trimming took off 2 bases at V and 7 bases at J, with 21 bases between the two ends. The DNA of the CDR3 is TGTGCCAGCAGCTTAAAAGTGAGGCGGGGAAGGCCGGAGCAGTACGTC. This translates into CASSLKVRRGRPEQYV.

The genes are TRBV11-3 and TRBJ2-2; the D gene is possibly TRBD2 (6 bases). Germline V lookup: CDR1 SGHNT, CDR2 YENEEA. Trimming left V 8 bases short and J 3 bases short, with 13 bases between. The CDR3 totals 14 residues. CDR3 sequence reads: CASQGLRDTGELFF. CDR3 DNA: TGTGCCAGCCAGGGACTCCGGGACACCGGGGAGCTGTTTTTT.

The chain has TRBV4-1 and TRBJ1-2; 10 bases match TRBD1. The length of the CDR3 is 17 residues. CDR1 is MGHRA, CDR2 YSYEKL, per germline. Unmatched junction bases numbered 9, after V lost 1 base and J lost 4 bases. The CDR3 here is CASSQAPEGQGSYGYTF. In DNA, the CDR3 is TGCGCCAGCAGCCAAGCTCCCGAGGGACAGGGGTCCTATGGCTACACCTTC.

The chain recombines TRBV7-9 with TRBJ1-4, with D possibly matching TRBD1 (5 bases). Germline loops: CDR1 SEHNR, CDR2 FQNEAQ (reference sequence). CDR3 length: 18 residues. V lost 4 bases and J 2 bases, leaving 20 bases between the germline ends. CDR3 DNA sequence: TGTGCCAGCAGCTCCCTCGGACACCGGATGTCTACTAATGAAAAACTGTTTTTT. Encoded protein: CASSSLGHRMSTNEKLFF.

This CDR3 reads CSASVVAISTNEKLFF. The CDR3 region has the DNA TGCAGTGCTAGTGTTGTCGCTATTTCAACTAATGAAAAACTGTTTTTT. The rearrangement links TRBV20-1 to TRBJ1-4; unclear D gene. CDR1 and CDR2 from the germline V gene are DFQATT and SNEGSKA (reference sequence). The CDR3 is 16 residues long. V was pared by 3 bases and J by 0 bases, with 14 bases between.

V is TRBV2 and J is TRBJ2-3; maybe TRBD2 (6 bases). Germline V gene data show CDR1 as SNHLY and CDR2 as FYNNEI. V was trimmed by 7 bases and J by 4 bases, leaving 15 bases between them. The CDR3 sequence is 14 residues long. The DNA of the CDR3 is TGTGCCAGCACTAGGGAGGTAGGGGCAGATACGCAGTATTTT. This encodes CASTREVGADTQYF.

This clone was counted a single time. The chain is built from TRBV29-1 and TRBJ1-2, with 7 bases aligning to TRBD1. The V and J ends lost 0 bases and 2 bases, in that order; junction bases with no gene match: 9. Germline CDR1 SQVTM, CDR2 ANQGSEA. This CDR3 has 16 amino acids. The CDR3 is CSVEDLGTADNYGYTF. CDR3 in DNA: TGCAGCGTTGAAGATCTGGGGACAGCCGACAACTATGGCTACACCTTC.

CDR3 sequence: CASSLGTGYETQYF. As DNA, the CDR3 is TGTGCCAGCAGCTTAGGTACAGGGTATGAGACCCAGTACTTC. The V and J genes are TRBV11-3 and TRBJ2-5; D perhaps matches TRBD1 (6 bases). The germline V gene has CDR1 SGHNT and CDR2 YENEEA. CDR3 length: 14 residues. The V end was cut by 1 base, the J end by 5 bases, with 11 bases between.

This clone occurred a few times. The gene calls are TRBV10-3 and TRBJ2-5, with 8 bases identical to TRBD2. The CDR3 spans 15 residues. J lost 0 bases, V lost 3 bases, and 3 bases had no gene match. Germline V lookup: CDR1 ENHRY, CDR2 SYGVKD. CDR3 sequence (DNA): TGTGCCATCAGTGAACGAGCGGGGGACCAAGAGACCCAGTACTTC. Translated: CAISERAGDQETQYF.

This chain links TRBV6-1 with TRBJ2-7, with no clear D. This CDR3 is 16 amino acids long. Deletions cut 0 bases from V and 2 bases from J, with 14 bases between. Germline CDR1 reads MNHNS; CDR2 reads SASEGT. This CDR3 is CASSEARSGGPYEQYV. The CDR3 DNA sequence: TGTGCCAGCAGTGAAGCTAGATCGGGTGGTCCCTACGAGCAGTACGTC.

V usage is TRBV10-3 and J usage is TRBJ2-2, with D unresolved. CDR1 and CDR2 from the germline V gene are ENHRY and SYGVKD. V was cut by 7 bases and J by 0 bases, with 3 bases left in between. The length of the CDR3 is 12 residues. The CDR3 DNA follows: TGTGCCATCACCACGAACACCGGGGAGCTGTTTTTT. Its translation is CAITTNTGELFF.

The chain is built from TRBV12-5 and TRBJ2-2; 8 nucleotides agree with TRBD2. J lost 3 bases, V lost 0 bases, and 3 bases had no gene match. Germline V gene sequence: CDR1 LGHNT, CDR2 FRNRAP. CDR3 length: 16 amino acids. CDR3 DNA: TGTGCTAGTGGTTTGGTACTCGGGGGGGACACCGGGGAGCTGTTTTTT. As protein: CASGLVLGGDTGELFF.

The CDR3 sequence is CASSVEGLGPPAVAQYF. In DNA, the CDR3 is TGCGCCAGCAGCGTCGAGGGCCTCGGCCCACCCGCGGTGGCCCAGTACTTC. This chain uses TRBV5-1 with TRBJ2-5; a weak D match, TRBD2 (5 bases). CDR1 and CDR2 from the germline V gene are SGHRS and YFSETQ. CDR3 length: 17 residues. Trimming left V 4 bases short and J 9 bases short, with 28 bases between. Looking up the rest from reference TRBV5-1 and TRBJ2-5 gives the full variable domain: KAGVTQTPRYLIKTRGQQVTLSCSPISGHRSVSWYQQTPGQGLQFLFEYFSETQRNKGNFPGRFSGRQFSNSRSEMNVSTLELGDSALYLCASSVEGLGPPAVAQYFGPGTRLLVL.

The chain employs TRBV2 and TRBJ2-6; the D is unclear. The CDR3 contains 16 residues. V was cut by 5 bases and J by 0 bases, with 11 bases left in between. From germline, CDR1 is SNHLY and CDR2 FYNNEI. The DNA of the CDR3 is TGTGCCAGCAGTTACGGTGGGCGCTCTGGGGCCAACGTCCTGACTTTC. Protein product: CASSYGGRSGANVLTF. The whole variable domain, filled in from reference TRBV2 and TRBJ2-6, reads EPEVTQTPSHQVTQMGQEVILRCVPISNHLYFYWYRQILGQKVEFLVSFYNNEISEKSEIFDDQFSVERPDGSNFTLKIRSTKLEDSAMYFCASSYGGRSGANVLTFGAGSRLTVL.

The chain employs TRBV18 and TRBJ1-1; TRBD1 agrees at 8 bases. Germline V gene sequence: CDR1 KGHSH, CDR2 LQKENI. V was clipped by 0 bases and J by 5 bases; unmatched bases: 8. This CDR3 has 16 residues. The CDR3, as DNA: TGTGCCAGCTCACCACCGCAGGGGGCAGGGGTAACTGAAGCTTTCTTT. Translated, it gives CASSPPQGAGVTEAFF. Filled out from reference TRBV18 and TRBJ1-1, the complete variable domain reads NAGVMQNPRHLVRRRGQEARLRCSPMKGHSHVYWYRQLPEEGLKFMVYLQKENIIDESGMPKERFSAEFPKEGPSILRIQQVVRGDSAAYFCASSPPQGAGVTEAFFGQGTRLTVV.

This chain links TRBV18 with TRBJ1-2, with D possibly being TRBD1 (6 bases). This CDR3 is built from 18 residues. In germline, CDR1 is KGHSH, CDR2 LQKENI. Deletions cut 1 base from V and 0 bases from J, with 18 bases between. The CDR3 protein is CASSPLNQATGPNYGYTF. The CDR3 DNA reads as TGTGCCAGCTCACCACTAAACCAGGCTACAGGGCCTAACTATGGCTACACCTTC.

Note on this clone: The sample carries other DNA sequences with the same CDR3. The chain joins TRBV5-1 to TRBJ1-1; 7 positions match TRBD1. The CDR3 runs 15 residues. CDR1 SGHRS and CDR2 YFSETQ come from the germline V gene. V trimming: 0 bases; J trimming: 0 bases; junction bases outside the gene matches: 2. CDR3 sequence reads: CASSLGGQLNTEAFF. The CDR3 nucleotides are TGCGCCAGCAGCTTGGGGGGACAGTTGAACACTGAAGCTTTCTTT.